These 10 T cell receptor beta chains share one sample of origin, sequenced in a study of OX40 agonist ivuxolimab in advanced cancers. Only in-frame clones appear in the TCRdb table, and some are missing; sequencing was by immunoSEQ multiplex PCR. The sample consists of roughly 60,000 clones, roughly 86% of them appearing once. The input for sequencing was CD4+ or CD8+ T cells sorted from blood, taken in a trial of the OX40 agonist ivuxolimab. All receptors derive from an adult with an advanced solid tumor such as melanoma, head and neck, liver or kidney cancer.

The chain joins TRBV4-3 to TRBJ2-7; 7 bases fit TRBD1. This CDR3 has 12 amino acids. V was clipped by 0 bases and J by 10 bases; unmatched bases: 3. The germline gives CDR1 LGHNA, CDR2 YSLEER. The CDR3 reads CASSQDRGPQYF. The DNA for the CDR3 is TGCGCCAGCAGCCAAGATAGGGGGCCCCAGTACTTC.

This rearrangement joins TRBV15 to TRBJ2-5, with D unclear. CDR3 length: 12 residues. Germline assignment: CDR1 LNHNV and CDR2 YYDKDF (reference sequence). Deletions cut 4 bases from V and 4 bases from J, with 7 bases between. This chain's CDR3 is CATSTHGETQYF. The CDR3 region has the DNA TGTGCCACCAGCACACACGGAGAGACCCAGTACTTC.

The chain links TRBV7-2 to TRBJ2-5; a possible D gene is TRBD1 (5 bases). Between the trimmed V and J ends, which lost 1 base and 2 bases, there was a span of 14 bases. Per the germline V gene, CDR1 is SGHTA and CDR2 is FQGNSA. The length of the CDR3 is 16 residues. CDR3 nucleotides: TGTGCCAGCAGCTTAGTTGGGGCAGCCTTACAAGAGACCCAGTACTTC. Its translation is CASSLVGAALQETQYF.

The chain has TRBV7-9 and TRBJ1-4; TRBD1 is a possible D gene (6 bases). Trimming stripped 4 bases from V and 6 bases from J, with 12 bases between. The CDR3 runs 14 residues. Germline-derived CDR1 and CDR2 are SEHNR and FQNEAQ (reference sequence). The CDR3: CASSYLGGDEKLFF. CDR3 in DNA: TGTGCCAGCAGCTACCTAGGGGGGGATGAAAAACTGTTTTTT.

The chain has TRBV19 and TRBJ2-5; 11 nucleotides match TRBD2. V dropped 7 bases and J dropped 7; count of bases not matched to a gene: 11. CDR3 length: 15 amino acids. CDR1 and CDR2 (germline): LNHDA, SQIVND (reference sequence). CDR3 coding DNA: TGTGCCAGTAAGACTAGCGGGAACAGTGAAGGGACCCAGTACTTC. Amino acid sequence: CASKTSGNSEGTQYF.

The chain employs TRBV6-6 and TRBJ1-2, with D hard to call. Trimming stripped 4 bases from V and 6 bases from J, with 15 bases between. Germline V CDR1 and CDR2: MNHNY, SVGAGI (reference sequence). The CDR3 contains 14 residues. CDR3 nucleotide sequence: TGTGCCAGCAGTTTGGGGATGCCCCGCGATGGCTACACCTTC. As protein: CASSLGMPRDGYTF.

The rearrangement uses TRBV15 and TRBJ2-7, with D unresolved. This CDR3 is 13 amino acids long. The germline V gene encodes CDR1 LNHNV and CDR2 YYDKDF (reference sequence). V was trimmed by 2 bases and J by 4 bases, leaving 9 bases between them. CDR3 residues: CATSRRLQYEQYF. The CDR3 DNA reads as TGTGCCACCAGCAGACGGCTACAGTACGAGCAGTACTTC.

This clone was found once. The chain combines TRBV28 with TRBJ2-7; no firm D call. Trimming left V 2 bases short and J 3 bases short, with 5 bases between. This CDR3 contains 12 residues. CDR1 and CDR2 (germline): MDHEN, SYDVKM. In DNA, the CDR3 is TGTGCCAGCAGTTTAAAGAGCTACGAGCAGTACTTC. This sequence encodes CASSLKSYEQYF.

J is TRBJ2-1 and V is TRBV5-4, with TRBD1 matching over 8 bases. Germline assignment: CDR1 SGHNT and CDR2 YYREEE (reference sequence). Trimming removed 4 bases from V and 4 bases from J; junction bases left unmatched: 7. The CDR3 runs 15 residues. DNA of the CDR3: TGTGCCAGCAGCATTCCGGGACAGGAGTACAATGAGCAGTTCTTC. This translates into CASSIPGQEYNEQFF.

The chain links TRBV10-3 to TRBJ2-7; 7 bases fit TRBD2. The germline V gene encodes CDR1 ENHRY and CDR2 SYGVKD. The V and J ends lost 7 bases and 1 base, in that order; junction bases with no gene match: 4. This CDR3 has 13 residues. Here the CDR3 DNA reads TGTGCCATCACAGCGGGACGGTCCTACGAGCAGTACTTC. It encodes CAITAGRSYEQYF.